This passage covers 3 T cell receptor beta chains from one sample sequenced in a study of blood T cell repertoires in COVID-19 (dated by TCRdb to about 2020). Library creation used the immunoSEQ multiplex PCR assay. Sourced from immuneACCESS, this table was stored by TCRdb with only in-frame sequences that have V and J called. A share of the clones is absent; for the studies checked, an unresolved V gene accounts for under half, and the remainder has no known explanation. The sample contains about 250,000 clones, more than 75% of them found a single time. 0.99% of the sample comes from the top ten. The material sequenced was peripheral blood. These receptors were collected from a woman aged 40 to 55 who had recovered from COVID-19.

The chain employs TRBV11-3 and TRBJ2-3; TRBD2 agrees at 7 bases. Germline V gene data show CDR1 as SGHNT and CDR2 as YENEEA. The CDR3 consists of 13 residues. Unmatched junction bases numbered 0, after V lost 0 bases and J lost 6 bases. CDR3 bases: TGTGCCAGCAGCTTAGAGGGGGGGGATACGCAGTATTTT. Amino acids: CASSLEGGDTQYF.

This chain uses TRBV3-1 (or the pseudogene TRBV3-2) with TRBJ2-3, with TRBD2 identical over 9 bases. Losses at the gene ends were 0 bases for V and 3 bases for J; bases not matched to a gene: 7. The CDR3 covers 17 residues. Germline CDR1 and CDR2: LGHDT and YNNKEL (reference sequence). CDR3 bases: TGTGCCAGCAGCCAAGACCCCCTAGCGGGATTGACAGATACGCAGTATTTT. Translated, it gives CASSQDPLAGLTDTQYF.

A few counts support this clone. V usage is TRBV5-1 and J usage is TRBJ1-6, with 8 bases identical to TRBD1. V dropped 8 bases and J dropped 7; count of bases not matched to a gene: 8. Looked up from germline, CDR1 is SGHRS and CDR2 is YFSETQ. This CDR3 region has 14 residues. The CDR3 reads CASQPGQENSPLHF. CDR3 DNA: TGCGCCAGTCAGCCGGGACAGGAAAATTCACCCCTCCACTTT.